Listed here are 32 T cell receptor beta chains from one sample, sequenced in a study of CD8 T cells in ankylosing spondylitis. Study findings and constraints: Ankylosing spondylitis blood appeared to be characterized by a TCR beta motif of under 10 highly homologous variants.

Antigens of these TCRs are unknown. TCRdb redid the calling of the 5' RACE reads with MiXCR, one entry per CDR3 protein. The table has about 450,000 distinct CDR3 sequences, 20% to 30% seen once. The sequenced sample was blood, either unsorted or a sorted T cell fraction (not recorded which). These receptors all come from a male donor with ankylosing spondylitis.

The V and J genes are TRBV3-1 and TRBJ1-2, with D maybe TRBD1 (6 bases). Trimming removed 1 base from V and 14 bases from J, with 14 bases in between. This CDR3 has 12 amino acids. Germline CDR1 LGHDT, CDR2 YNNKEL (reference sequence). The CDR3 sequence is CASSQGTAFRTF. As DNA, the CDR3 is TGTGCCAGCAGCCAAGGGACAGCCTTTCGGACCTTC. Full variable domain (remainder filled in from reference TRBV3-1 and TRBJ1-2): DTAVSQTPKYLVTQMGNDKSIKCEQNLGHDTMYWYKQDSKKFLKIMFSYNNKELIINETVPNRFSPKSPDKAHLNLHINSLELGDSAVYFCASSQGTAFRTFGSGTRLTVV.

J is TRBJ2-5 and V is TRBV20-1; D might be TRBD1 (6 bases). Germline values: CDR1 DFQATT, CDR2 SNEGSKA (reference sequence). The CDR3 runs 16 residues. The V and J ends lost 1 base and 9 bases respectively, with 24 bases between them. The DNA of the CDR3 is TGCAGTGCTAGAGCTTTGACACCAGGGGCCCAGATGGCCCAGTACTTC. Its protein product is CSARALTPGAQMAQYF.

This clonotype was detected a few times. V and J are TRBV29-1 and TRBJ2-6; D remains unclear. This CDR3 has 14 residues. Deletions cut 4 bases from V and 0 bases from J, with 7 bases between. Germline lookup yields CDR1 SQVTM and CDR2 ANQGSEA. The CDR3 protein is CSVGPASGANVLTF. The CDR3 bases are TGCAGCGTTGGGCCCGCCTCTGGGGCCAACGTCCTGACTTTC.

The chain is built from TRBV11-2 and TRBJ2-1, with 10 bases aligning to TRBD2. The CDR3 loop spans 15 amino acids. The J segment lost 4 bases and the V segment lost 9 bases, leaving 9 bases of the junction unmatched. The germline CDR1 and CDR2 sequences are SGHAT and FQNNGV. In DNA form, the CDR3 reads TGTGCCAGTGGTCCGGGACTAGCGAGGTACAATGAGCAGTTCTTC. This gives the protein CASGPGLARYNEQFF.

This chain joins TRBV12-3 or TRBV12-4 and TRBJ2-3; 11 nucleotides agree with TRBD2. V trimming: 6 bases; J trimming: 3 bases; junction bases outside the gene matches: 5. The CDR3 spans 15 residues. DNA for the CDR3: TGTGCCAGCAGACAACTAGCGGGAGTGACAGATACGCAGTATTTT. Translation gives CASRQLAGVTDTQYF.

This clonotype has only a few counts. This chain links TRBV12-3 or TRBV12-4 with TRBJ1-1; D unresolved. V was shortened by 10 bases and J by 1 base, with 16 bases between the two germline ends. This CDR3 region has 14 residues. The DNA for the CDR3 is TGTGCCACCTCATTCGGCAGAGGGAACACTGAAGCTTTCTTT. This sequence encodes CATSFGRGNTEAFF.

The V and J genes are TRBV20-1 and TRBJ1-5; 7 positions agree with TRBD1. Germline CDR1 reads DFQATT; CDR2 reads SNEGSKA (reference sequence). This CDR3 is 14 amino acids long. Trimming at V came to 2 bases and at J to 7 bases, leaving 8 bases not matched to a gene. CDR3 DNA: TGCAGTGCTAGAAGGGGGCAGGGGCACCAGCCCCAGCATTTT. Its protein is CSARRGQGHQPQHF.

This clonotype was counted only a few times. This chain connects TRBV20-1 to TRBJ2-3; no definite D call. The CDR3 spans 13 residues. Germline CDR1 reads DFQATT; CDR2 reads SNEGSKA (reference sequence). This chain's CDR3 is CSLPEPPGDTQYF. CDR3 nucleotides: TGCAGCCTCCCGGAGCCCCCGGGAGATACGCAGTATTTT.

The rearrangement joins TRBV5-1 to TRBJ2-7, with D uncertain. The CDR3 has 13 amino acids. In germline, CDR1 is SGHRS, CDR2 YFSETQ. V lost 5 bases and J lost 4, with 13 bases in between. In DNA, the CDR3 is TGCGCCAGCAGGTCAGGCTCCCCTTACGAGCAGTACTTC. Its protein is CASRSGSPYEQYF.

The chain carries TRBV7-6 and TRBJ2-5, with D possibly TRBD2 on 5 matching bases. Germline-derived CDR1 and CDR2 are SGHVS and FNYEAQ. Trimming left V 1 base short and J 4 bases short, with 13 bases between. This CDR3 contains 15 residues. CDR3 amino acids: CASSLDQRFGETQYF. Here the CDR3 DNA reads TGTGCCAGCAGCTTAGACCAGCGGTTCGGAGAGACCCAGTACTTC.

This clonotype was detected only a few times. This sequence joins TRBV12-3 or TRBV12-4 and TRBJ1-3, with D possibly matching TRBD1 (6 bases). V was shortened by 11 bases and J by 2 bases, with 13 bases between the two germline ends. CDR3 size: 13 residues. The CDR3 DNA is TGTGCCGGATTTAAGGGGGCTGGAAACACCATATATTTT. Its protein is CAGFKGAGNTIYF.

This clonotype was counted many times. CDR3 bases: TGCGCCAGCAGCTCGGACCCTGGTGTCTGGGAGCAGTTCTTC. Its protein is CASSSDPGVWEQFF. V is TRBV5-1 and J is TRBJ2-1; no definite D call. Germline V gene lookup returns CDR1 SGHRS and CDR2 YFSETQ. The CDR3 spans 14 residues. V shed 3 bases and J shed 10 bases, with 17 bases lying between them.

V is TRBV2 and J is TRBJ2-2; 11 nucleotides align to TRBD2. Per germline, CDR1 SNHLY and CDR2 FYNNEI. V was pared by 6 bases and J by 5 bases, with 8 bases of the junction left unmatched. This CDR3 has 16 amino acids. The CDR3 sequence: CASRGPLAGGTGELFF. The CDR3 DNA reads TGTGCCAGCAGGGGCCCCCTAGCGGGAGGTACCGGGGAGCTGTTTTTT. Combining the CDR3 with reference TRBV2 and TRBJ2-2 gives the whole variable domain EPEVTQTPSHQVTQMGQEVILRCVPISNHLYFYWYRQILGQKVEFLVSFYNNEISEKSEIFDDQFSVERPDGSNFTLKIRSTKLEDSAMYFCASRGPLAGGTGELFFGEGSRLTVL.

CDR3 DNA sequence: TGCGCCAGCAGCTCTGGTCCGGGTAGGTCCTACGAGCAGTACTTC. It is translated as CASSSGPGRSYEQYF. The V call is TRBV5-1, the J call TRBJ2-7; D uncertain. The V end lost 3 bases, the J end lost 1 base, and 14 bases lay between the germline ends. The CDR3 has 15 amino acids. CDR1 is SGHRS, CDR2 YFSETQ, per germline.

This rearrangement joins TRBV21-1 to TRBJ2-7; the table gives TRBD1 as D, unverified against the DNA. TRBV21-1 is reported as a pseudogene. The CDR3 contains 15 residues. CDR3 sequence (DNA): TGTGCCAGCACCGCATTCCGGACAGGCTACTACGAGCAGTACGTC. As protein: CASTAFRTGYYEQYV.

This rearrangement joins TRBV7-2 to TRBJ2-3, with 8 bases matching TRBD2. The CDR3 length is 15 residues. V lost 3 bases to trimming and J lost 6 bases; unmatched junction nucleotides: 8. Germline lookup yields CDR1 SGHTA and CDR2 FQGNSA. CDR3 loop: CASSFLGRAQDTQYF. As DNA, the CDR3 is TGTGCCAGCAGCTTTCTCGGGAGGGCGCAGGATACGCAGTATTTT. The complete variable domain, with remaining parts taken from reference TRBV7-2 and TRBJ2-3, reads GAGVSQSPSNKVTEKGKDVELRCDPISGHTALYWYRQSLGQGLEFLIYFQGNSAPDKSGLPSDRFSAERTGGSVSTLTIQRTQQEDSAVYLCASSFLGRAQDTQYFGPGTRLTVL.

This chain links TRBV30 with TRBJ1-2; D is unresolved. The V end was cut by 3 bases, the J end by 8 bases, with 16 bases between. Germline V lookup: CDR1 GTSNPN, CDR2 SVGIG (reference sequence). The CDR3 is made up of 13 amino acids. As DNA, the CDR3 is TGTGCCTGGAGCAAACAACCCCCAAGGGGCTACACCTTC. This gives the protein CAWSKQPPRGYTF.

V and J are TRBV14 and TRBJ1-2; maybe TRBD1 (6 bases). The ends were cut back, 4 bases at V and 4 bases at J, with 13 bases in the middle. Germline V gives CDR1 SGHDN, CDR2 FVKESK. The CDR3 is made up of 14 amino acids. CDR3 loop: CASSPTQGGYGYTF. DNA for the CDR3: TGTGCCAGCAGCCCTACACAGGGAGGCTATGGCTACACCTTC.

The chain has TRBV6-1 and TRBJ2-1; 9 positions match TRBD1. The junction had 6 bases not matched to a gene; V was cut back by 1 base and J by 8 bases. Per the germline V gene, CDR1 is MNHNS and CDR2 is SASEGT. The CDR3 has 15 amino acids. CDR3 region: CASSEGQGGFHEQFF. The DNA for the CDR3 is TGTGCCAGCAGTGAAGGACAGGGGGGGTTCCATGAGCAGTTCTTC.

The V call is TRBV4-1, the J call TRBJ2-7, with 10 bases lining up with TRBD2. This CDR3 spans 16 amino acids. The V and J ends lost 2 bases and 6 bases, in that order; junction bases with no gene match: 10. Germline-derived CDR1 and CDR2 are MGHRA and YSYEKL. The CDR3, as DNA: TGCGCCAGCAGCCAAAGAGGACTAGCGGAGTGGGGCGAGCAGTACGTC. Its translation is CASSQRGLAEWGEQYV.

This clonotype was recorded many times. The chain has TRBV5-1 and TRBJ2-7; 8 nucleotides line up with TRBD1. CDR1 SGHRS and CDR2 YFSETQ come from the germline V gene. This CDR3 region has 13 residues. The V and J ends lost 5 bases and 7 bases, in that order; junction bases with no gene match: 8. This CDR3 reads CASSKGQGEEQYF. In DNA form, the CDR3 reads TGCGCCAGCAGTAAAGGACAGGGCGAAGAGCAGTACTTC.

Only a few counts were recorded for this clonotype. V usage is TRBV11-2 and J usage is TRBJ1-1, with D hard to call. The CDR3 runs to 14 residues. Germline V gene data show CDR1 as SGHAT and CDR2 as FQNNGV. V dropped 1 base and J dropped 11 bases, with 17 bases sitting between them. In DNA, the CDR3 is TGTGCCAGCAGCTTAGTTGGCGGGATATCGAATGCTTTCTTT. It codes for CASSLVGGISNAFF.

This clonotype occurred a few times. This rearrangement joins TRBV16 to TRBJ2-7, with TRBD1 matching 8 bases. The CDR3 has 14 residues. The germline V gene encodes CDR1 KGHSY and CDR2 FQNENV. Trimming cost V 2 bases and J 6 bases; bases outside gene matches: 6. Here the CDR3 DNA reads TGTGCCAGCAGCCAAAGGACAGGGTATAGCGAGCAGTACGTC. Translation: CASSQRTGYSEQYV.

The J gene is TRBJ1-5, the V gene TRBV20-1; tentative D call: TRBD1 (6 bases). The germline V gene has CDR1 DFQATT and CDR2 SNEGSKA (reference sequence). V dropped 5 bases and J dropped 2 bases, with 16 bases sitting between them. The CDR3 has 15 amino acids. CDR3: CSASGAEEGNQPQHF. CDR3 in DNA: TGCAGTGCTTCAGGGGCCGAAGAAGGCAATCAGCCCCAGCATTTT.

The chain has TRBV12-3 or TRBV12-4 and TRBJ1-1, with D uncertain. The CDR3 runs 13 residues. Trimming removed 1 base from V and 3 bases from J, with 6 bases in between. CDR3: CASSLEMDTEAFF. CDR3 bases: TGTGCCAGCAGTTTAGAAATGGACACTGAAGCTTTCTTT.

This clonotype has just a few counts. The chain combines TRBV2 with TRBJ2-1; 10 bases are a match to TRBD2. The CDR3 runs 14 residues. V gave up 6 bases and J gave up 9 bases; unmatched junction bases: 8. Looked up from germline, CDR1 is SNHLY and CDR2 is FYNNEI. The CDR3 protein is CASSTLAGEAEQFF. CDR3 nucleotide sequence: TGTGCCAGCAGCACCCTAGCGGGAGAGGCTGAGCAGTTCTTC.

This clonotype has more than one count but fewer than ten. The J gene is TRBJ2-1, the V gene TRBV4-1, with TRBD1 identical over 9 bases. V shed 5 bases, J shed 6 bases, and the junction held 11 bases outside the gene matches. The CDR3 is made up of 16 amino acids. Germline V gene lookup returns CDR1 MGHRA and CDR2 YSYEKL. The CDR3 coding sequence is TGCGCCAGCAGCTCAGCCGGGACAGGGAATTTCAATGAGCAGTTCTTC. Translation: CASSSAGTGNFNEQFF.

The sample holds many counts of this clonotype. The J gene is TRBJ2-5, the V gene TRBV12-3 or TRBV12-4; 8 bases match TRBD2. J was trimmed by 0 bases and V by 3 bases; bases with no gene match: 9. This CDR3 has 17 amino acids. The CDR3 nucleotides are TGTGCCAGCAGTTTCGGGAGGGTTTCAGCGTACCAAGAGACCCAGTACTTC. It specifies CASSFGRVSAYQETQYF.

This chain joins TRBV27 and TRBJ2-7; D could derive from TRBD1 or TRBD2 (6 bases each). The germline gives CDR1 MNHEY, CDR2 SMNVEV (reference sequence). The V and J ends lost 6 bases and 0 bases respectively, with 15 bases between them. This CDR3 region has 15 residues. The CDR3 DNA follows: TGTGCCAGCAGCCGAACACAGGGACTCTCCTACGAGCAGTACTTC. This sequence encodes CASSRTQGLSYEQYF.

This clonotype was seen only a few times. The chain has TRBV5-1 and TRBJ2-3, with 7 positions matching TRBD2. J was trimmed by 0 bases and V by 5 bases; bases with no gene match: 18. CDR1 is SGHRS and CDR2 is YFSETQ in the germline V gene. This CDR3 is built from 19 residues. CDR3 DNA sequence: TGCGCCAGCAGTCTCCCCTTAAGCGGGGATGGATATAGCACAGATACGCAGTATTTT. As protein: CASSLPLSGDGYSTDTQYF.

The chain has TRBV12-3 or TRBV12-4 and TRBJ2-7; 8 bases agree with TRBD2. Trimming took 6 bases from V and 2 from J; bases not matched to a gene: 9. The CDR3 has 15 residues. The CDR3 loop reads CASRPTSGPTYEQYF. CDR3 nucleotide sequence: TGTGCCAGCAGGCCCACTAGCGGTCCCACCTACGAGCAGTACTTC.

This clonotype has a count of ten or more. J is TRBJ2-6 and V is TRBV7-9; no definite D call. Trimming stripped 2 bases from V and 0 bases from J, with 5 bases between. This CDR3 is built from 15 residues. The germline V gene encodes CDR1 SEHNR and CDR2 FQNEAQ (reference sequence). CDR3 bases: TGTGCCAGCAGCTTAAGGGTCTCTGGGGCCAACGTCCTGACTTTC. Encoded protein: CASSLRVSGANVLTF.